This TCR beta chain was captured in a study of PD-L1 blockade in urothelial cancer. Regarding time point: pretreatment peripheral blood. V was shortened by 4 bases and J by 2 bases, with 12 bases between the two germline ends. The CDR3 totals 14 residues. Germline V gives CDR1 SGHKS, CDR2 YYEKEE (reference sequence). Using immunoSEQ multiplex PCR, the repertoire was profiled, and TCRdb retains in-frame clones only, with some absent. This table has tens of thousands of clones, around 87% appearing once. Study-wide results and caveats: For durable-benefit patients, tumor-associated blood clones expanded more at 3 weeks.

A note on this clone: Its antigen is as yet unknown.

The chain joins TRBV5-5 to TRBJ2-5; perhaps TRBD1 as D (5 bases). This clonotype originated in a man in his 60s with urothelial cancer. The source was PBMCs, collected around atezolizumab (anti-PD-L1) treatment. CDR3 loop: CASSSGHVQETQYF. In DNA form, the CDR3 reads TGTGCCAGCAGCAGTGGACACGTACAAGAGACCCAGTACTTC.